The 2 T cell receptor beta chains below come from one sample, sequenced in a study of blood T cells in healthy people across ages. The use of a sample-barcoded 5' primer and a J-beta primer mix characterized a second PCR of about 7 to 12 cycles. TCRdb redid the calling of the 5' RACE reads with MiXCR, one entry per CDR3 protein. The sample carries around 690,000 distinct CDR3 sequences, 45% to 65% recorded once. Material for sequencing was blood. Receptors were obtained from a man aged 55 to 70 in good health.

The rearrangement uses TRBV29-1 and TRBJ2-5, with 9 positions matching TRBD1. Trimming cost V 7 bases and J 5 bases; bases outside gene matches: 8. This CDR3 is 13 amino acids long. The germline CDR1 and CDR2 sequences are SQVTM and ANQGSEA. CDR3 amino acids: CSGKQGAGETQYF. As DNA, the CDR3 is TGCAGCGGAAAACAGGGGGCGGGGGAGACCCAGTACTTC.

The chain has TRBV20-1 and TRBJ1-6; D remains ambiguous. V was pared by 2 bases and J by 0 bases, with 11 bases between. This CDR3 has 16 amino acids. The germline CDR1 and CDR2 sequences are DFQATT and SNEGSKA (reference sequence). CDR3 in DNA: TGCAGTGCTAGACAGCCACAGAGCTCCTATAATTCACCCCTCCACTTT. It codes for CSARQPQSSYNSPLHF.